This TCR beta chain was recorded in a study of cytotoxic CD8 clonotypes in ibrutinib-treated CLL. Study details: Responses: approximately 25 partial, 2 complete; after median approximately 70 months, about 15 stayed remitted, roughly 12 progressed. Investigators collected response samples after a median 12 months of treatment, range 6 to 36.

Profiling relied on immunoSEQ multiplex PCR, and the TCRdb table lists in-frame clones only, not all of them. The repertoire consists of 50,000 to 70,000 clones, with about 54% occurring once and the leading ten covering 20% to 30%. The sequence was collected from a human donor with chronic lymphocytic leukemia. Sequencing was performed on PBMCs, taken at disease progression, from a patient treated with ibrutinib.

CDR3 DNA: TGTGCCAGCAGCCAAGGACCGGGGGGGGCTGCAGATACGCAGTATTTT. Translation gives CASSQGPGGAADTQYF. This chain uses TRBV11-2 with TRBJ2-3, with TRBD2 matching over 8 bases. V lost 5 bases to trimming and J lost 4 bases; unmatched junction nucleotides: 11. The length of the CDR3 is 16 residues. Germline CDR1 and CDR2: SGHAT and FQNNGV.